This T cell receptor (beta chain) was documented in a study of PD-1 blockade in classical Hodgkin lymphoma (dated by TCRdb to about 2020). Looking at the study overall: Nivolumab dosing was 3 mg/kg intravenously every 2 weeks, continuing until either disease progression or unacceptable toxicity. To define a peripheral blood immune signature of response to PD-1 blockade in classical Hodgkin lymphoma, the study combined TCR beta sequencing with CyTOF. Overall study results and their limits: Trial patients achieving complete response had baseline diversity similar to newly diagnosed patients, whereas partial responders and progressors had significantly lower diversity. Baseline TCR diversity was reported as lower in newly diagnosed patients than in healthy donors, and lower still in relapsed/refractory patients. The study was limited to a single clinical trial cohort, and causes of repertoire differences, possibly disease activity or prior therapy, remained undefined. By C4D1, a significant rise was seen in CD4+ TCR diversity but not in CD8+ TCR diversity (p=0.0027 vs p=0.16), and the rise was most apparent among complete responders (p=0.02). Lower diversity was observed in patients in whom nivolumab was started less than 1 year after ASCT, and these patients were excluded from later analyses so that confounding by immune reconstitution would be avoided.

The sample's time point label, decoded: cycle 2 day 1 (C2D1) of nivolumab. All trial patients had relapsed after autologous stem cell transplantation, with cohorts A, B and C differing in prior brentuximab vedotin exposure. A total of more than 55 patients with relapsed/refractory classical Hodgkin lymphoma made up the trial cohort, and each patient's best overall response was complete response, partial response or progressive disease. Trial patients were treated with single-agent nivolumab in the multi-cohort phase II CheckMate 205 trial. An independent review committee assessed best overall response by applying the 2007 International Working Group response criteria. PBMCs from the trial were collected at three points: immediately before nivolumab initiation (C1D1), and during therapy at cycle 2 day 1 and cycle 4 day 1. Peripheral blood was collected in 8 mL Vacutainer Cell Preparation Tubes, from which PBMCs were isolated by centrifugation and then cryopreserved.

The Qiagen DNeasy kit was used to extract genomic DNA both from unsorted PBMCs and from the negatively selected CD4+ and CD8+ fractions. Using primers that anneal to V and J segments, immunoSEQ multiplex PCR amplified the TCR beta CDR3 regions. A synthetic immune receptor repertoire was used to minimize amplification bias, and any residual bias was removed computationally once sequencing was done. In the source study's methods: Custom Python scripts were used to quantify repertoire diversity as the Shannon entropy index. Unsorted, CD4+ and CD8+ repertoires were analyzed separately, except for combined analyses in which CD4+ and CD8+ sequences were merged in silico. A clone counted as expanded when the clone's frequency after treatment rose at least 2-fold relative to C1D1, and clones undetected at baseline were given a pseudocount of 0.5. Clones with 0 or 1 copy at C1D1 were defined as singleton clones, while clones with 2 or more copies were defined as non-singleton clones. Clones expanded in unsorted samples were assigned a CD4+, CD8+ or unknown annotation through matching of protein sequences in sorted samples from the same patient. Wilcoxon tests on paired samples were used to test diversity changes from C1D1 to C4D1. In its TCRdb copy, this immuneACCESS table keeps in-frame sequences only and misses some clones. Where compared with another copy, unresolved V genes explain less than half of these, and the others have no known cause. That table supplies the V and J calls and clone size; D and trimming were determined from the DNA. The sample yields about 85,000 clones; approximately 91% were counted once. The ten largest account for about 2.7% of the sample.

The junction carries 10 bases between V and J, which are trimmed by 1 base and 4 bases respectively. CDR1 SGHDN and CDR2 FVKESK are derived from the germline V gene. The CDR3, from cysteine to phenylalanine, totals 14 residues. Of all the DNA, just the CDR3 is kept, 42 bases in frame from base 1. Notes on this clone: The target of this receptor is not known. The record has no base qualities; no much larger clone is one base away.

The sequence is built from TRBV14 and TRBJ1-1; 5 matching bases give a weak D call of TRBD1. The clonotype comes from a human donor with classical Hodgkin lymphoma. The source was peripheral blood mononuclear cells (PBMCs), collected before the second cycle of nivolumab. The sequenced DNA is TGTGCCAGCAGCCAAGTGGGGCTTGGCACTGAAGCTTTCTTT. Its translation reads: CASSQVGLGTEAFF.